The 14 T cell receptor beta chains given below trace back to one sample, sequenced in a study of PD-L1 blockade in urothelial cancer. The time point denotes: peripheral blood 6 weeks after treatment start. Assay used: immunoSEQ multiplex PCR; TCRdb lists only in-frame clones, some missing. This sample has around 38,000 clones, with about 88% found just once. Material: PBMCs, obtained around atezolizumab (anti-PD-L1) treatment. These receptors were collected from a man in his fifties or sixties with urothelial cancer.

There are a few counts of this clone. CDR3 DNA sequence: TGTGCCTGGAGGGGGGGTCGGGACAGGGGGCAACAGCCCCAGCATTTT. Translating gives CAWRGGRDRGQQPQHF. The genes are TRBV30 and TRBJ1-5, with 12 bases matching TRBD1. The CDR3 loop spans 16 amino acids. The germline V gene has CDR1 GTSNPN and CDR2 SVGIG (reference sequence). With 3 bases clipped from V and 7 bases from J, the junction kept 10 bases outside the gene matches.

The chain links TRBV6-6 to TRBJ1-4; 8 nucleotides agree with TRBD1. V lost 6 bases and J lost 5; bases outside the gene matches: 5. The CDR3 spans 14 residues. The germline V gene has CDR1 MNHNY and CDR2 SVGAGI (reference sequence). The CDR3 DNA sequence: TGTGCCAGCAGCTGGGGACAGGTCAATGAAAAACTGTTTTTT. Translated: CASSWGQVNEKLFF.

The chain employs TRBV18 and TRBJ1-1; the match to TRBD1 covers 9 bases. V lost 0 bases to trimming and J lost 2 bases; unmatched junction nucleotides: 1. The CDR3 runs to 15 residues. Germline CDR1 is KGHSH and CDR2 is LQKENI. The CDR3 loop is CASSPPQGANTEAFF. CDR3 bases: TGTGCCAGCTCACCACCACAGGGGGCCAACACTGAAGCTTTCTTT.

The gene calls are TRBV27 and TRBJ2-7, with D perhaps matching TRBD2 (6 bases). CDR1 MNHEY and CDR2 SMNVEV come from the germline V gene (reference sequence). V was clipped by 8 bases and J by 3 bases, with 20 bases between them. The CDR3 contains 15 residues. The CDR3 is CASGDLLARRYEQYF. CDR3 DNA sequence: TGTGCCAGCGGTGACCTGCTAGCGAGGCGCTACGAGCAGTACTTC.

This rearrangement joins TRBV13 to TRBJ2-2; 7 bases agree with TRBD1. V was pared by 5 bases and J by 7 bases, with 13 bases of the junction left unmatched. CDR3 length: 16 residues. From germline, CDR1 is PRHDT and CDR2 FYEKMQ (reference sequence). The CDR3 DNA reads TGTGCCAGCAGCGTCCGGGACAGACAAGGGAACGGGGAGCTGTTTTTT. It codes for CASSVRDRQGNGELFF.

This clone was observed a handful of times. At the DNA level, this CDR3 is encoded by other sequences in the same sample as well. This rearrangement joins TRBV9 to TRBJ2-3; TRBD2 aligns across 8 bases. The CDR3 is 16 amino acids. With 0 bases clipped from V and 2 bases from J, the junction kept 5 bases outside the gene matches. Germline V lookup: CDR1 SGDLS, CDR2 YYNGEE. This CDR3 is CASSVESSGYTDTQYF. The CDR3 nucleotides are TGTGCCAGCAGCGTAGAATCTAGCGGGTACACAGATACGCAGTATTTT.

The chain has TRBV6-6 and TRBJ2-3; 7 bases line up with TRBD2. Germline V CDR1 and CDR2: MNHNY, SVGAGI (reference sequence). With V trimmed by 4 bases and J by 4 bases, 8 bases remained unmatched. The CDR3 is 15 amino acids. CDR3 residues: CASSSPGRGADTQYF. For the CDR3, the DNA is TGTGCCAGCAGTTCCCCGGGACGGGGGGCAGATACGCAGTATTTT.

The rearrangement links TRBV2 to TRBJ2-7, with 7 bases matching TRBD1. CDR3 length equals 16 residues. The germline CDR1 and CDR2 sequences are SNHLY and FYNNEI. The V gene end was trimmed by 6 bases and the J gene end by 5 bases; junction bases not matched to a gene: 16. The DNA of the CDR3 is TGTGCCAGCAGCCGAGACCGACAGGGCCAAAGAGACGAGCAGTACTTC. It translates to CASSRDRQGQRDEQYF.

The chain uses TRBV7-2 and TRBJ1-1; D call uncertain. The CDR3 covers 14 residues. Looked up from germline, CDR1 is SGHTA and CDR2 is FQGNSA. V lost 6 bases to trimming and J lost 3 bases, with 14 bases between them. CDR3 sequence (DNA): TGTGCCAGCAGTTCCCGGGCGGGGTACACTGAAGCTTTCTTT. Translating gives CASSSRAGYTEAFF.

The V call is TRBV7-2, the J call TRBJ2-3; D possibly corresponds to TRBD2 (6 bases). The CDR3 sequence is 14 residues long. Trimming removed 2 bases at V and 3 bases at J, with 9 bases between. In germline, CDR1 is SGHTA, CDR2 FQGNSA. In nucleotides, the CDR3 is TGTGCCAGCAGCTTAAATGGGAGGACAGATACGCAGTATTTT. Residues: CASSLNGRTDTQYF.

This clone appeared a single time. The chain employs TRBV11-1 and TRBJ2-5, with 12 bases matching TRBD2. CDR3 size: 15 residues. The junction had 3 bases not matched to a gene; V was cut back by 3 bases and J by 4 bases. Germline values: CDR1 SGHAT, CDR2 FQDESV (reference sequence). In DNA, the CDR3 is TGTGCCAGCAGCTTGACTAGCGGGAGCGGAGAGACCCAGTACTTC. Translated, it gives CASSLTSGSGETQYF.

V is TRBV6-1 and J is TRBJ2-5, with D possibly TRBD2 on 7 matching bases. The CDR3 totals 14 residues. The germline V gene has CDR1 MNHNS and CDR2 SASEGT. V was cut by 7 bases and J by 4 bases, with 16 bases left in between. The CDR3 bases are TGTGCCAGCAATCAAGGGGGGGGTCGAGAGACCCAGTACTTC. Translation gives CASNQGGGRETQYF.

The chain has TRBV10-3 and TRBJ2-2; tentatively, D is TRBD2 (5 bases). With 0 bases removed from V and 6 bases from J, the gap between germline ends came to 8 bases. The V gene's germline CDR1 is ENHRY and CDR2 SYGVKD. The CDR3 sequence is 14 residues long. CDR3 amino acids: CAISESGVSGELFF. The CDR3 DNA is TGTGCCATCAGTGAGTCCGGGGTCTCCGGGGAGCTGTTTTTT.

The chain links TRBV5-1 to TRBJ2-1, with D tentatively TRBD1 (6 bases). Deletions cut 3 bases from V and 7 bases from J, with 20 bases between. Germline loops: CDR1 SGHRS, CDR2 YFSETQ. This CDR3 contains 16 residues. CDR3 DNA sequence: TGCGCCAGCAGCTCACCGGGACAATTCCCCCTAAATGAGCAGTTCTTC. Its translation: CASSSPGQFPLNEQFF.